This T cell receptor (beta chain) came from a study of blood T cell repertoires in COVID-19. Germline CDR1 reads LGHNA; CDR2 reads YSLEER. Trimming took off 2 bases at V and 5 bases at J, with 11 bases between the two ends. The CDR3 spans 14 residues. Under the authors' procedure: Estimation of nucleated cell counts relied on the amplification of reference gene primers. Assay: immunoSEQ multiplex PCR; the TCRdb copy retains only in-frame clones and omits some. V and J calls and clone size follow that table, whereas D and trimming were derived from the DNA. The data hold some 170,000 clones, with 80% to 90% observed a single time.

Input material: peripheral blood. J is TRBJ2-3 and V is TRBV4-3; D perhaps matches TRBD2 (5 bases). This receptor was taken from a woman between 45 and 65 years old with acute or convalescent COVID-19. The DNA for the CDR3 is TGCGCCAGCAGCCAATCGCCCGGGATAGATACGCAGTATTTT. Translating it yields CASSQSPGIDTQYF.